This T cell receptor beta chain was sequenced in a study of control samples from healthy donors and cancer patients. In this sample, this clone turned up once. Other DNA variants within this sample encode the same CDR3. The assay was immunoSEQ multiplex PCR, and TCRdb's table has in-frame clones only and misses some. The data contain 150,000 or so clones, about 91% of them singletons. Germline V gene data show CDR1 as SGDLS and CDR2 as YYNGEE. CDR3 length: 15 amino acids. J gave up 1 base and V 2 bases, and 3 bases lay outside the gene matches. The source of this sequence is a man younger than 35 in good health. The chain employs TRBV9 and TRBJ1-1, with 9 positions matching TRBD1. The sequenced sample consisted of blood. The CDR3 loop is CASSVGQGRNTEAFF. DNA of the CDR3: TGTGCCAGCAGCGTGGGACAGGGAAGGAACACTGAAGCTTTCTTT.